This T cell receptor beta chain was sequenced during a study of T cells in Graves' hyperthyroidism and ophthalmopathy. Turning to the study itself: Peripheral blood was acquired at first diagnosis, ahead of any therapy whatsoever.

RNA transcripts yielded amplified TCR beta CDR3 regions. With the HTBI primer set, the TCR CDR3 went through a first round of RT-PCR. TCRdb ran MiXCR on the multiplex PCR reads and lists one entry per CDR3 protein. Counted here are about 480,000 distinct CDR3 sequences, about an eighth occurring once; the ten biggest clones make up around a sixth. Deletions cut 2 bases from V and 6 bases from J, with 12 bases between. The germline CDR1 and CDR2 sequences are SGHNT and YYREEE (reference sequence). The CDR3 is 14 amino acids. There are a few counts of this clonotype. Material: blood. This chain connects TRBV5-4 to TRBJ2-1, with a tentative D call TRBD2 (6 bases). The receptor's source is a woman under 30 with Graves' hyperthyroidism. This chain's CDR3 is CASSLGLATNEQFF. For the CDR3, the DNA is TGTGCCAGCAGCTTAGGGCTAGCGACCAATGAGCAGTTCTTC.